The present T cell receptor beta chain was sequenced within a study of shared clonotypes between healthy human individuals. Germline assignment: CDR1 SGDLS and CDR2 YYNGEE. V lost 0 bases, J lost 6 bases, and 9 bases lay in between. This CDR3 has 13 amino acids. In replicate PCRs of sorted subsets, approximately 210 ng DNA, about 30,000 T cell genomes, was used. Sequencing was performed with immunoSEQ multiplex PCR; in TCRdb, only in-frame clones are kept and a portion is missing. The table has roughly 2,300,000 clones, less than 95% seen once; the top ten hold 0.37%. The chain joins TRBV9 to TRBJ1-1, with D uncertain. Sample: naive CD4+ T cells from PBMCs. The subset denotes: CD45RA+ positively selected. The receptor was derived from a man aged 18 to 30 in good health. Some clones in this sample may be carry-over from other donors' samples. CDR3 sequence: CASSVDFEAEAFF. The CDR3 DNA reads TGTGCCAGCAGCGTAGATTTCGAAGCTGAAGCTTTCTTT. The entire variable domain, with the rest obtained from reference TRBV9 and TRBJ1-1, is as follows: DSGVTQTPKHLITATGQRVTLRCSPRSGDLSVYWYQQSLDQGLQFLIQYYNGEERAKGNILERFSAQQFPDLHSELNLSSLELGDSALYFCASSVDFEAEAFFGQGTRLTVV.